Listed below are T cell receptor beta chains from one sample, sequenced in a study of control samples from healthy donors and cancer patients. This table comes from immunoSEQ multiplex PCR, and its TCRdb copy is limited to in-frame clones, with some not included. The sample carries about 82,000 clones, around 89% recorded once. The sequencing sample was made of blood. Receptors were obtained from a man in his forties or fifties in good health. Each CDR3 is given with its conserved first and last residue. The D gene is left open where the match is weak. The size of a clone is reported for some rows only, either as once, few or many, or as a class for expanded clones.

>TRBD1|TRBJ2-7|NA|TRBV20-1
TGCAGTCACAGGGGAGAGTACGAGCAGTACTTC
CSHRGEYEQYF
>NA|TRBJ1-3|NA|TRBV6-5
TGTGCCAGCATCGGGCCGAAGGGGTCCGGAAACACCATATATTTT
CASIGPKGSGNTIYF
>NA|TRBJ1-2|NA|TRBV4-1
TGCGCCAGCAGCCAGGGACCGATCGGGAACTATGGCTACACCTTC
CASSQGPIGNYGYTF
>NA|TRBJ2-7|once|TRBV27
TGTGCCAGCAGTTTATCGTTGAACGGGGCCTACGAGCAGTACTTC
CASSLSLNGAYEQYF
>TRBD1|TRBJ1-2|NA|TRBV6-4
TGTGCCAGCAGTGACTCGGGACAGGGGGCGTCGGGCTACACCTTC
CASSDSGQGASGYTF
>NA|TRBJ2-7|NA|TRBV7-9
TGTGCCAGCAGCTTAGATGCCGCGATATACTTC
CASSLDAAIYF
>NA|TRBJ2-7|NA|TRBV30
TGTGCCTGGAGTGTAGCAGGGAGGACGTACTTC
CAWSVAGRTYF
>NA|TRBJ2-3|NA|TRBV7-9
TGTGCCGGGGGTATTCGGAACACAGATACGCAGTATTTT
CAGGIRNTDTQYF
>NA|TRBJ2-1|NA|TRBV15
TGTGCCACCAGCAGAGGACTGGACTACAATGAGCAGTTCTTC
CATSRGLDYNEQFF
>NA|TRBJ2-7|few|TRBV6-5
TGTGCCAGCAGTTACCTCGGGCGAACCTACGAGCAGTACTTC
CASSYLGRTYEQYF
>TRBD2|TRBJ2-3|NA|TRBV15
TGTGCCACCAGCAGAGTGAGCGGGGGGGTCGTAGATACGCAGTATTTT
CATSRVSGGVVDTQYF
>NA|TRBJ1-1|NA|TRBV19
TGTGCCAGTAGTATAGCTCCCACGAACACTGAAGCTTTCTTT
CASSIAPTNTEAFF
>NA|TRBJ2-7|NA|TRBV4-1
TGCGCCAGCAGCCACGTACCTGGGGTGGAGTACGAGCAGTACTTC
CASSHVPGVEYEQYF